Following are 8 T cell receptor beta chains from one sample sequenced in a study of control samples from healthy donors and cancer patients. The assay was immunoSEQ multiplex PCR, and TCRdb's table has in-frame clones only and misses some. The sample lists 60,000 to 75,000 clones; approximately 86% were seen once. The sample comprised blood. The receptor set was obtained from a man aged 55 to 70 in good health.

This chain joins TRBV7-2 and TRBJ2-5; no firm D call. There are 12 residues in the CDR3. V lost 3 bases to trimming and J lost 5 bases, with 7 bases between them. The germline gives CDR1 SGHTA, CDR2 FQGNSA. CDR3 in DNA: TGTGCCAGCAGCTTGAAAGCCGAGACCCAGTACTTC. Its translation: CASSLKAETQYF.

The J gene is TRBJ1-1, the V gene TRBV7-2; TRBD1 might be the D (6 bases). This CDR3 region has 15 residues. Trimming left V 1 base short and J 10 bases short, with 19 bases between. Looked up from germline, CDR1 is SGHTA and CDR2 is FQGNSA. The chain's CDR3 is CASSLGHGGTGRAFF. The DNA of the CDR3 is TGTGCCAGCAGCTTAGGTCATGGGGGAACAGGGCGAGCTTTCTTT.

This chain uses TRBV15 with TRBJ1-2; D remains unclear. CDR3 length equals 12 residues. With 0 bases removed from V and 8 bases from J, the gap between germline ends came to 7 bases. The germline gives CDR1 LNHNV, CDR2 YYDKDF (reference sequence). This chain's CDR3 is CATSREEGGYTF. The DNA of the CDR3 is TGTGCCACCAGCAGAGAGGAAGGCGGCTACACCTTC.

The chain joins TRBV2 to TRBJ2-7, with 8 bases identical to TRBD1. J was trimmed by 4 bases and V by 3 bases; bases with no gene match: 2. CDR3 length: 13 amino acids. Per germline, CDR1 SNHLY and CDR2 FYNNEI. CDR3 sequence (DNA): TGTGCCAGCAGTGACAGGGGGCAATACGAGCAGTACTTC. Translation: CASSDRGQYEQYF. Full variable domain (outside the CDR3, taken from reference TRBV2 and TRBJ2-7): EPEVTQTPSHQVTQMGQEVILRCVPISNHLYFYWYRQILGQKVEFLVSFYNNEISEKSEIFDDQFSVERPDGSNFTLKIRSTKLEDSAMYFCASSDRGQYEQYFGPGTRLTVT.

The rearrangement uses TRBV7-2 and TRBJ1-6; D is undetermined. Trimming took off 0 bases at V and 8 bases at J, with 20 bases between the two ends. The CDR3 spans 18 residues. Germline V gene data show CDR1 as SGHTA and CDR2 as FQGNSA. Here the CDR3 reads CASSLARWEIEADSPLHF. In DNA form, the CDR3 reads TGTGCCAGCAGCTTAGCGCGGTGGGAGATTGAGGCGGATTCACCCCTCCACTTT.

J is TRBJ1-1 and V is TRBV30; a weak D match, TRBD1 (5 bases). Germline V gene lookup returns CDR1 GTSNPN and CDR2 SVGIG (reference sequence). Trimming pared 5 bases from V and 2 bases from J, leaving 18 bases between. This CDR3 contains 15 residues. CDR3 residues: CAWEKLGLTNTEAFF. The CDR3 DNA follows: TGTGCCTGGGAAAAATTGGGACTAACTAACACTGAAGCTTTCTTT.

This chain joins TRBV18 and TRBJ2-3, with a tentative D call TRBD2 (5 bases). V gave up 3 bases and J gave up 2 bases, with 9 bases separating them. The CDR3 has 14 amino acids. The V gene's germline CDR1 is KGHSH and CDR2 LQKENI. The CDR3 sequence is CASSPEVFTDTQYF. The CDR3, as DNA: TGTGCCAGCTCACCGGAGGTTTTCACAGATACGCAGTATTTT.

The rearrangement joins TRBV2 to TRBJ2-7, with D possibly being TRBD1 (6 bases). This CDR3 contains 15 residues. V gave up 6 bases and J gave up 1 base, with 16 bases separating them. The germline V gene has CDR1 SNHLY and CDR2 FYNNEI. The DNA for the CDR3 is TGTGCCAGCAGGGGTGGGGGCGCGAGGTCCTACGAGCAGTACTTC. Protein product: CASRGGGARSYEQYF.